One sample yielded the 21 T cell receptor beta chains listed below, sequenced in a study of T cells in Graves' hyperthyroidism and ophthalmopathy. TCR beta CDR3 regions were amplified from RNA. An initial round of RT-PCR targeting the TCR CDR3 relied on the HTBI primer set. TCRdb ran MiXCR on the multiplex PCR reads and lists one entry per CDR3 protein. The sample comprises approximately 520,000 distinct CDR3 sequences, roughly 20% of which are singletons, and about a quarter rests with the top ten. Sequencing was done on a sample of blood. The receptors derive from a man aged 18 to 29 with Graves' hyperthyroidism.

The V call is TRBV27, the J call TRBJ2-7; weak D call: TRBD2 (6 bases). V lost 4 bases and J 6 bases, leaving 13 bases between the germline ends. The CDR3 consists of 13 residues. Looked up from germline, CDR1 is MNHEY and CDR2 is SMNVEV (reference sequence). The CDR3 here is CASSSSPGSEQYF. The CDR3 coding sequence is TGTGCCAGCAGTTCGAGCCCCGGGAGCGAGCAGTACTTC.

This clonotype occurred many times. The CDR3: CASSPITGTGHGELFF. The DNA for the CDR3 is TGTGCCAGCAGTCCCATCACCGGGACAGGCCACGGGGAGCTGTTTTTT. The chain uses TRBV12-3 or TRBV12-4 and TRBJ2-2; 8 nucleotides agree with TRBD1. V lost 5 bases and J lost 7; bases outside the gene matches: 12. The CDR3 is 16 residues long.

This clonotype has ten or more counts. The CDR3 loop is CSAKTTGTGLLAQHF. The DNA for the CDR3 is TGCAGTGCTAAAACGACCGGGACAGGTCTTTTGGCCCAGCATTTT. The chain links TRBV20-1 to TRBJ1-5; 8 bases are a match to TRBD1. Trimming took 4 bases from V and 11 from J; bases not matched to a gene: 16. Germline CDR1 and CDR2: DFQATT and SNEGSKA (reference sequence). The CDR3 consists of 15 residues.

This clonotype was recorded many times. This chain uses TRBV12-3 or TRBV12-4 with TRBJ1-5; D uncertain. Between the trimmed V and J ends, which lost 4 bases and 3 bases, there was a span of 10 bases. CDR3 length equals 14 residues. The CDR3 DNA follows: TGTGCCAGCAGTTCCTGGCAGGACAATCAGCCCCAGCATTTT. This sequence encodes CASSSWQDNQPQHF.

To note about this clonotype: At one of its ends the junction is not consistent with the germline gene, which may arise from a read error. The chain has TRBV6-1 and TRBJ1-1; 7 positions match TRBD1. CDR1 and CDR2 (germline): MNHNS, SASEGT. The CDR3 totals 14 residues. CDR3 protein: CASNEGGLQREAFF. The DNA of the CDR3 is TGTGCCAGCAATGAAGGGGGCCTACAGCGTGAAGCTTTCTTT.

Of note for this clonotype: A read error is possible here, since a much larger clone lies one base away. The rearrangement uses TRBV2 and TRBJ2-6, with unresolved D. CDR1 and CDR2 (germline): SNHLY, FYNNEI. Trimming stripped 6 bases from V and 3 bases from J, with 9 bases between. The CDR3 spans 14 residues. CDR3 residues: CASRPGYGANVLTF. CDR3 nucleotides: TGTGCCAGCAGACCAGGCTATGGGGCCAACGTCCTGACTTTC.

This clonotype has only a few counts. V usage is TRBV4-1 and J usage is TRBJ2-5, with 10 bases lining up with TRBD2. The V gene's germline CDR1 is MGHRA and CDR2 YSYEKL. The CDR3 spans 16 residues. Trimming at V came to 0 bases and at J to 2 bases, leaving 3 bases not matched to a gene. The CDR3 loop reads CASSQDPAGGQETQYF. The CDR3, as DNA: TGCGCCAGCAGCCAAGATCCAGCGGGGGGGCAAGAGACCCAGTACTTC.

This clonotype appeared a few times. The chain combines TRBV5-1 with TRBJ1-3, with a tentative D call TRBD1 (6 bases). V lost 4 bases and J lost 0, with 14 bases in between. This CDR3 has 16 residues. Germline CDR1 reads SGHRS; CDR2 reads YFSETQ. The DNA of the CDR3 is TGCGCCAGCAGCCTCCGGACAGCGTTCTCTGGAAACACCATATATTTT. Protein sequence: CASSLRTAFSGNTIYF.

Notes on this clonotype: A much larger clone lies a single base off, so this may be a read error. CDR3 DNA: TGCAGTGTCCGCCGGAGAGGGAGGGACACTGAAGCTTTCTTT. This encodes CSVRRRGRDTEAFF. The V call is TRBV20-1, the J call TRBJ1-1; the D is unclear. The germline V gene encodes CDR1 DFQATT and CDR2 SNEGSKA (reference sequence). This CDR3 is 14 amino acids long. Deletions cut 7 bases from V and 3 bases from J, with 18 bases between.

V usage is TRBV27 and J usage is TRBJ2-2, with TRBD2 as a possible D gene (6 bases). V dropped 7 bases and J dropped 2 bases, with 17 bases sitting between them. CDR3 size: 16 residues. CDR1 is MNHEY and CDR2 is SMNVEV in the germline V gene (reference sequence). DNA for the CDR3: TGTGCCAGCACCCTCGGCGGGGTTCTAAACACCGGGGAGCTGTTTTTT. Its protein product is CASTLGGVLNTGELFF.

The gene calls are TRBV5-1 and TRBJ2-5, with 8 bases identical to TRBD2. Trimming at V came to 0 bases and at J to 2 bases, leaving 12 bases not matched to a gene. The CDR3 sequence is 18 residues long. CDR1 is SGHRS and CDR2 is YFSETQ in the germline V gene. CDR3 bases: TGCGCCAGCAGCTTGGACGCCTCTGGAGCGGGGGTTCAAGAGACCCAGTACTTC. Protein: CASSLDASGAGVQETQYF. Variable domain in full (rest from reference TRBV5-1 and TRBJ2-5): KAGVTQTPRYLIKTRGQQVTLSCSPISGHRSVSWYQQTPGQGLQFLFEYFSETQRNKGNFPGRFSGRQFSNSRSEMNVSTLELGDSALYLCASSLDASGAGVQETQYFGPGTRLLVL.

This clonotype was detected many times. The V call is TRBV4-1, the J call TRBJ1-1; TRBD1 matches at 7 bases. V shed 1 base and J 4 bases; nucleotides not matched to a gene: 3. Germline CDR1 is MGHRA and CDR2 is YSYEKL. There are 14 residues in the CDR3. The DNA of the CDR3 is TGCGCCAGCAGCCAAGGGCAGGGGGGCACTGAAGCTTTCTTT. Protein: CASSQGQGGTEAFF.

This clonotype was observed a few times. The chain couples TRBV30 to TRBJ2-5; TRBD2 is a possible D gene (5 bases). The germline V gene encodes CDR1 GTSNPN and CDR2 SVGIG (reference sequence). The germline V and J ends were trimmed by 8 bases and 2 bases, with 9 bases remaining between them. The CDR3 has 11 amino acids. The CDR3 nucleotides are TGTGCCCGGGAAACGCAAGAGACCCAGTACTTC. The encoded protein is CARETQETQYF.

This clonotype was seen ten or more times. CDR3 sequence (DNA): TGTGCCAGCAGCCCCCGGACAGGGGTGAGGACTGAAGCTTTCTTT. This translates into CASSPRTGVRTEAFF. The genes are TRBV7-2 and TRBJ1-1; 9 nucleotides match TRBD1. This CDR3 region has 15 residues. Germline lookup yields CDR1 SGHTA and CDR2 FQGNSA. The V and J ends lost 5 bases and 5 bases, in that order; junction bases with no gene match: 9. Complete variable domain (other parts from reference TRBV7-2 and TRBJ1-1): GAGVSQSPSNKVTEKGKDVELRCDPISGHTALYWYRQSLGQGLEFLIYFQGNSAPDKSGLPSDRFSAERTGGSVSTLTIQRTQQEDSAVYLCASSPRTGVRTEAFFGQGTRLTVV.

This clonotype occurred a few times. This chain connects TRBV20-1 to TRBJ2-2; 13 nucleotides match TRBD2. The V and J ends lost 3 bases and 3 bases, in that order; junction bases with no gene match: 7. The CDR3 contains 17 residues. CDR1 and CDR2 from the germline V gene are DFQATT and SNEGSKA (reference sequence). CDR3 residues: CSARRTSGGVHTGELFF. CDR3 sequence (DNA): TGCAGTGCTAGGAGGACTAGCGGGGGAGTACACACCGGGGAGCTGTTTTTT.

This clonotype occurred many times. The CDR3 sequence: CASSLSRQNQETQYF. DNA for the CDR3: TGTGCCAGCAGTTTATCCCGACAGAATCAAGAGACCCAGTACTTC. The V call is TRBV27, the J call TRBJ2-5; weak D call: TRBD1 (5 bases). The CDR3 is made up of 15 amino acids. CDR1 and CDR2 from the germline V gene are MNHEY and SMNVEV (reference sequence). Trimming stripped 0 bases from V and 2 bases from J, with 10 bases between.

This clonotype came up a few times. The V call is TRBV12-3 or TRBV12-4, the J call TRBJ1-1; the D gene is possibly TRBD1 (5 bases). The CDR3 length is 11 residues. V lost 8 bases and J 7 bases, leaving 11 bases between the germline ends. The CDR3 region has the DNA TGTGCCAGCCGACGGGGGGATGAAGCTTTCTTT. Protein product: CASRRGDEAFF.

This clonotype was observed many times. The gene calls are TRBV20-1 and TRBJ2-7; 7 bases fit TRBD1. The trim removed 4 bases at V and 3 bases at J, leaving 12 bases unmatched. CDR1 and CDR2 from the germline V gene are DFQATT and SNEGSKA (reference sequence). The CDR3 contains 15 residues. As DNA, the CDR3 is TGCAGTGCTACTCTATCAGGGGGAATGGGCTACGAGCAGTACTTC. Translation gives CSATLSGGMGYEQYF.

This clonotype was observed many times. J is TRBJ1-1 and V is TRBV20-1; no definite D call. CDR1 is DFQATT, CDR2 SNEGSKA, per germline (reference sequence). V was cut by 7 bases and J by 3 bases, with 9 bases left in between. The CDR3 length is 11 residues. The CDR3 region has the DNA TGCAGTGGGCTCCGAGACACTGAAGCTTTCTTT. Residues: CSGLRDTEAFF.

This clonotype showed up many times. The V gene is TRBV6-5, the J gene TRBJ2-2, with D hard to call. V was trimmed by 5 bases and J by 5 bases, leaving 15 bases between them. The length of the CDR3 is 15 residues. Germline CDR1 reads MNHEY; CDR2 reads SVGAGI. This CDR3 is CASSPPSERTGELFF. The CDR3, as DNA: TGTGCCAGCAGTCCACCGAGCGAGCGAACCGGGGAGCTGTTTTTT.

This clonotype has a count of ten or more. The chain is built from TRBV2 and TRBJ2-5; 8 bases fit TRBD2. The CDR3 runs to 13 residues. Germline V gene sequence: CDR1 SNHLY, CDR2 FYNNEI. J lost 5 bases, V lost 6 bases, and 5 bases had no gene match. The CDR3 loop reads CASRWGLGETQYF. The CDR3 DNA sequence: TGTGCCAGCAGATGGGGACTAGGGGAGACCCAGTACTTC.